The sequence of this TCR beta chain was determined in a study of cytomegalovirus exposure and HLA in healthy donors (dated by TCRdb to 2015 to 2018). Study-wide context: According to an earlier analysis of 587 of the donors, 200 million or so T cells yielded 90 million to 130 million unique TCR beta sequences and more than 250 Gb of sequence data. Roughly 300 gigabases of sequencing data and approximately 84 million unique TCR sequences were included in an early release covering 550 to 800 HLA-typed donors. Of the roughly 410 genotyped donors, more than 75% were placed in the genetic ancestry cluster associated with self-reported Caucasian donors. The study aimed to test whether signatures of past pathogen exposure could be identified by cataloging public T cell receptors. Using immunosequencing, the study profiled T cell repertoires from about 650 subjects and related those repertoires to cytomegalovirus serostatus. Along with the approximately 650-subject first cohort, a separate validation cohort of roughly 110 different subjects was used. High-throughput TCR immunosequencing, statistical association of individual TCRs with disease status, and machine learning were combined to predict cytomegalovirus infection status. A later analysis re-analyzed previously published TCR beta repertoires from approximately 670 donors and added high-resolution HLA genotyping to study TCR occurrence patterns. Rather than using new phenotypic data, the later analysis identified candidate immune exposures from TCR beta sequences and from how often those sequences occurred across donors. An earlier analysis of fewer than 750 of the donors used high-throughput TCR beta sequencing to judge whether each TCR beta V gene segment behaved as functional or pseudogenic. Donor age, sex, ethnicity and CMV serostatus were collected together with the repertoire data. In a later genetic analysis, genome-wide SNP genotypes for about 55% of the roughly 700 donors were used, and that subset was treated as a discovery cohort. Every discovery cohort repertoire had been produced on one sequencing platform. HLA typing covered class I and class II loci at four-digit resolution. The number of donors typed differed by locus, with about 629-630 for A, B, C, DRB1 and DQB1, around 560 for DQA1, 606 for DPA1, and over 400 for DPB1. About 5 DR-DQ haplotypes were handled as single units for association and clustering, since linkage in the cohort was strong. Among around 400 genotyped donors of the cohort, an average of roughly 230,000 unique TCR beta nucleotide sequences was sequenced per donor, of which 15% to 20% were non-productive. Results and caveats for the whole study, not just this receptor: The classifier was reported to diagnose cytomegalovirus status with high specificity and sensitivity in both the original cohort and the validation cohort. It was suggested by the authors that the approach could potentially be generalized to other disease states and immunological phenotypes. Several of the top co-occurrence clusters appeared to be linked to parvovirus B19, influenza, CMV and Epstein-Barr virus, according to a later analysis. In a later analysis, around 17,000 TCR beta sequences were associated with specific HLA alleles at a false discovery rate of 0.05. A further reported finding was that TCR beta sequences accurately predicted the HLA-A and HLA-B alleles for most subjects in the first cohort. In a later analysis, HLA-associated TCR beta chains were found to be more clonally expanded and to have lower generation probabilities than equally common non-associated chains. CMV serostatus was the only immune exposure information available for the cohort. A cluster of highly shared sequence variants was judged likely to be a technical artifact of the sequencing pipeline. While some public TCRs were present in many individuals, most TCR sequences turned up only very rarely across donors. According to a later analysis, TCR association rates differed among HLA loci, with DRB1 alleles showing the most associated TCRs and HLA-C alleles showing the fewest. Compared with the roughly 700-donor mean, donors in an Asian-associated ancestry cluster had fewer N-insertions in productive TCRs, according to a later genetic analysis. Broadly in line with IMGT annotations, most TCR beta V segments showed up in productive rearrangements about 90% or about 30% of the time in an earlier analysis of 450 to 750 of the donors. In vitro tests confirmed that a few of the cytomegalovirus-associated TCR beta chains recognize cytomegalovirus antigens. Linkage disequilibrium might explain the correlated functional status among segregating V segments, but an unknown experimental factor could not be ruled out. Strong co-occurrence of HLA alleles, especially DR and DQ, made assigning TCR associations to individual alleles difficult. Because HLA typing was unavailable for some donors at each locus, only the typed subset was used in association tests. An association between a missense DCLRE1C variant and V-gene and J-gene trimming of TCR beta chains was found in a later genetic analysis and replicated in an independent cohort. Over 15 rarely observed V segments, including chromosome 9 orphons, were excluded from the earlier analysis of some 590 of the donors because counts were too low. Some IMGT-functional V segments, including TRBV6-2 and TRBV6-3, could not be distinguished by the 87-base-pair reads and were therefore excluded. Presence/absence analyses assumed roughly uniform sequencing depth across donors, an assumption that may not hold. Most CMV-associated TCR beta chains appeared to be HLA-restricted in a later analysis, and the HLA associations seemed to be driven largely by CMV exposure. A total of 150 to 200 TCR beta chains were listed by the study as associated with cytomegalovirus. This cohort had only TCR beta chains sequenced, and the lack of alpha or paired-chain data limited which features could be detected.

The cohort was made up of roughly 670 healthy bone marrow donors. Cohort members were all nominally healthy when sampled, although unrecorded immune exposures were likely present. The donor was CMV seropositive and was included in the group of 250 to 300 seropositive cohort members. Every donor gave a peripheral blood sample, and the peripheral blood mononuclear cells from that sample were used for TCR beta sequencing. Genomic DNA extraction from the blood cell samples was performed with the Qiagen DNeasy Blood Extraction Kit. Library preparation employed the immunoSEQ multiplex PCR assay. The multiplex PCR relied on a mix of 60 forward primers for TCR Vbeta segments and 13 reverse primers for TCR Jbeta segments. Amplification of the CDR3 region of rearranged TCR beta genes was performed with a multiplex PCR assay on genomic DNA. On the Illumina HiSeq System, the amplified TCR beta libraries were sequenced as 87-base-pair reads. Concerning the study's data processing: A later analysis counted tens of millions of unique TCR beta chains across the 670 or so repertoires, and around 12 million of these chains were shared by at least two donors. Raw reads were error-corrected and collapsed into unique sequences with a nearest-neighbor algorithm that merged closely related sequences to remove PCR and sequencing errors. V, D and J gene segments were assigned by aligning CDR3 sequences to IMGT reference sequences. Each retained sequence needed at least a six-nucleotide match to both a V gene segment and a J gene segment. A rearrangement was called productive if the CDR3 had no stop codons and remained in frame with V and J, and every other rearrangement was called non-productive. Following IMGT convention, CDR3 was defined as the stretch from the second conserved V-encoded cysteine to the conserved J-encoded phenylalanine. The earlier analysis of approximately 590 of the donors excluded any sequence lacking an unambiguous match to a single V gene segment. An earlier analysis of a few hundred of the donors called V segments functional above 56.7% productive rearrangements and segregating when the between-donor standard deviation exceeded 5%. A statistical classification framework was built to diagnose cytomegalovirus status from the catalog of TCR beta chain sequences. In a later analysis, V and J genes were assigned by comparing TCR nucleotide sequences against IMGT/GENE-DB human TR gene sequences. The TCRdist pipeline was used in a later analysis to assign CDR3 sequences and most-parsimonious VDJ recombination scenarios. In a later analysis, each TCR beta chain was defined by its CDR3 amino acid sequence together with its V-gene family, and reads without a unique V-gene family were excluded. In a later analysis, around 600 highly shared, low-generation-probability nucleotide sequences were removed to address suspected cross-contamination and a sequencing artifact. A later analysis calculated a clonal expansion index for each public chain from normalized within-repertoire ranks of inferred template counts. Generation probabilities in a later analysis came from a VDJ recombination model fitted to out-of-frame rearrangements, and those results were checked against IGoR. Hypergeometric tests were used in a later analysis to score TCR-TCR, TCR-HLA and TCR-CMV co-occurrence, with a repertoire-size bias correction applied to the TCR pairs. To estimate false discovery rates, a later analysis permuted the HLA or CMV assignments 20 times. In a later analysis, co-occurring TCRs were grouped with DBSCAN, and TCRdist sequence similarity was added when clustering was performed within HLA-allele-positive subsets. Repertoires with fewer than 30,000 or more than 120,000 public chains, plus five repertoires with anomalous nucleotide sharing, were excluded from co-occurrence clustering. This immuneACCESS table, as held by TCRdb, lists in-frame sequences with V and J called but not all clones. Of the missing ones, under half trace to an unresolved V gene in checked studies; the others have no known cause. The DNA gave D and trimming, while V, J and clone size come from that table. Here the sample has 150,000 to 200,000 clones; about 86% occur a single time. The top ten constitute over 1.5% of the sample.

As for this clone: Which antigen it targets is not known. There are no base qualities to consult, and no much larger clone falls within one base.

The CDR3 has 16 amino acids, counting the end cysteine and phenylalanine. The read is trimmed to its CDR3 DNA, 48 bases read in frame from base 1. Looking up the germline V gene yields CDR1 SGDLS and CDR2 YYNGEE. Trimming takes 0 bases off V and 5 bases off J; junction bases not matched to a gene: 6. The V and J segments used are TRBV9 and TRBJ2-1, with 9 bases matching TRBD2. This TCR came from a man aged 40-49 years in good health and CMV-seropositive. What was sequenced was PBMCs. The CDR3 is CASSVEGREGHNEQFF. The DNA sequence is TGTGCCAGCAGCGTAGAAGGGCGGGAGGGTCACAATGAGCAGTTCTTC. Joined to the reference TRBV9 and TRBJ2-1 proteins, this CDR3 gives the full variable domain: DSGVTQTPKHLITATGQRVTLRCSPRSGDLSVYWYQQSLDQGLQFLIQYYNGEERAKGNILERFSAQQFPDLHSELNLSSLELGDSALYFCASSVEGREGHNEQFFGPGTRLTVL.